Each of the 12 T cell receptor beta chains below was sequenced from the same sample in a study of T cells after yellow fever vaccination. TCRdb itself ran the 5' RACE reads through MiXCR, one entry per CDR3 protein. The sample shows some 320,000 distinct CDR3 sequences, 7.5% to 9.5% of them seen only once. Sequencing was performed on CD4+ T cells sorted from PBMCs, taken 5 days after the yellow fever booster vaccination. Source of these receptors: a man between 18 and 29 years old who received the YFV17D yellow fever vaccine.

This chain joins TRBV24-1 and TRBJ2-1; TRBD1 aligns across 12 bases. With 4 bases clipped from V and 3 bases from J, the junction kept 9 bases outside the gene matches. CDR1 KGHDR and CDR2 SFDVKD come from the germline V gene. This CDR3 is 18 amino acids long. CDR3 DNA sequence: TGTGCCACCAGTGACGGGACAGGGGGCTATGCGTACTACAATGAGCAGTTCTTC. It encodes CATSDGTGGYAYYNEQFF.

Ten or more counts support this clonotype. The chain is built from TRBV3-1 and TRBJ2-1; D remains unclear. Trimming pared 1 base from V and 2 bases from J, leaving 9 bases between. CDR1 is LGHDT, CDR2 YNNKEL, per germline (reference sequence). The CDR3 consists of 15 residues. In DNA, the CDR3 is TGTGCCAGCAGCCAAGGTCCACAGACCTACAATGAGCAGTTCTTC. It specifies CASSQGPQTYNEQFF.

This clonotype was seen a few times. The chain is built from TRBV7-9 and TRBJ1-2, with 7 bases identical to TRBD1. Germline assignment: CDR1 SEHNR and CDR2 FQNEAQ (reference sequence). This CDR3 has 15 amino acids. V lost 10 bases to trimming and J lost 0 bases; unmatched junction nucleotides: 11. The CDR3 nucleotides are TGTGCCACCAGTCACCCCAGGGGGGCTAACTATGGCTACACCTTC. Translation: CATSHPRGANYGYTF.

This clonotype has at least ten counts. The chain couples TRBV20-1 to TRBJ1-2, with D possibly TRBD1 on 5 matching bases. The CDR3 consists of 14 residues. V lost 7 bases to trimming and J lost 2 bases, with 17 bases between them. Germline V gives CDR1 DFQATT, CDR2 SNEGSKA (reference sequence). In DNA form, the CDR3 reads TGCAGTGTCCCGGTCGGGACGGTGAACTATGGCTACACCTTC. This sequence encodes CSVPVGTVNYGYTF.

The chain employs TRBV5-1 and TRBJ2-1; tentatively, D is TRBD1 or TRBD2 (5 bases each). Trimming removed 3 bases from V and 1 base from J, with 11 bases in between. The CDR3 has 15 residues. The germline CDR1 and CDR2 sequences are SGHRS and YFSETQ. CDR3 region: CASSSAGTSYNEQFF. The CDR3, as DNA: TGCGCCAGCAGCTCCGCAGGGACGTCCTACAATGAGCAGTTCTTC.

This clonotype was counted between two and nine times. Here the CDR3 reads CASILGGSRGEQYF. The CDR3 DNA follows: TGTGCCAGCATACTAGGGGGCTCGAGGGGCGAGCAGTACTTC. This chain joins TRBV6-2 or TRBV6-3 and TRBJ2-7; 7 bases match TRBD1. Germline V CDR1 and CDR2: MNHEY, SVGEGT. After removal of 7 bases from V and 6 bases from J, the junction contained 12 bases not matched to a gene. The CDR3 is 14 residues long.

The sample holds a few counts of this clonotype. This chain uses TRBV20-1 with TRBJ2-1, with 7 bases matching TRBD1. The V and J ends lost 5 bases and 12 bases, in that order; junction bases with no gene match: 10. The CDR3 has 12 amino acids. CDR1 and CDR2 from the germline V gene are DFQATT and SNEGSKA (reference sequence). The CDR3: CSAPSDGTAQFF. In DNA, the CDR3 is TGCAGTGCTCCGTCGGACGGGACAGCGCAGTTCTTC.

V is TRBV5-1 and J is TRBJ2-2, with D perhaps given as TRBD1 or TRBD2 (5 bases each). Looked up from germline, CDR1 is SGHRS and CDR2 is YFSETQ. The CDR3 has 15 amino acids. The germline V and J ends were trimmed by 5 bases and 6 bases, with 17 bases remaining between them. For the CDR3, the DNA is TGCGCCAGCAGTTCCCGGGACCTTCAAGCCGGGGAGCTGTTTTTT. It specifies CASSSRDLQAGELFF. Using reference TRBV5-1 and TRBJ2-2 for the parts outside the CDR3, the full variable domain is KAGVTQTPRYLIKTRGQQVTLSCSPISGHRSVSWYQQTPGQGLQFLFEYFSETQRNKGNFPGRFSGRQFSNSRSEMNVSTLELGDSALYLCASSSRDLQAGELFFGEGSRLTVL.

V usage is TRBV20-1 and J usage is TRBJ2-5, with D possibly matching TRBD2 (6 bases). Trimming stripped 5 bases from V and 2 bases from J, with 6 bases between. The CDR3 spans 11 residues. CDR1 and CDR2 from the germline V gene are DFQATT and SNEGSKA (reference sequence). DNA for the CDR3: TGCAGTGCTGCGGGGCAAGAGACCCAGTACTTC. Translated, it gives CSAAGQETQYF.

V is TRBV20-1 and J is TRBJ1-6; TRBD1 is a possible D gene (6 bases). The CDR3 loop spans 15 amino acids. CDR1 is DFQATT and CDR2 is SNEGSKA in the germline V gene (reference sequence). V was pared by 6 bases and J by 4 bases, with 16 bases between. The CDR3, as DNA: TGCAGTGCCATCCGGACAGACCGTTATAATTCACCCCTCCACTTT. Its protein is CSAIRTDRYNSPLHF.

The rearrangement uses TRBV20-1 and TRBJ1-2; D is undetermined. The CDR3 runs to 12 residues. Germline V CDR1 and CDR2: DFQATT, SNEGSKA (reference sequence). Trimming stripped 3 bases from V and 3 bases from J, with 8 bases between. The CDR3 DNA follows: TGCAGTGCTAGGAGCGGGGACTATGGCTACACCTTC. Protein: CSARSGDYGYTF.

This chain's CDR3 is CAISAQGSTDTQYF. In DNA form, the CDR3 reads TGTGCCATCAGTGCTCAGGGTAGCACAGATACGCAGTATTTT. The rearrangement joins TRBV10-3 to TRBJ2-3; D perhaps matches TRBD1 (5 bases). Trimming removed 4 bases from V and 0 bases from J, with 8 bases in between. Germline-derived CDR1 and CDR2 are ENHRY and SYGVKD. The CDR3 contains 14 residues.